A single T cell receptor beta chain is shown here with its context. The target antigen is unknown. This specimen comes from a study of cytomegalovirus exposure and HLA in healthy donors. Primers: 60 Vbeta forward and 13 Jbeta reverse. TCRdb keeps only in-frame clones here, not all; method: immunoSEQ multiplex PCR. The sample carries 250,000 to 350,000 clones, about 80% recorded once. Study-level results: Apart from CMV serostatus, no immune exposure information was available. The presence/absence work took it that sequencing depth was about the same across donors. For most subjects, TCR beta sequences were reported to predict HLA-A and HLA-B alleles with accuracy.

Trimming pared 4 bases from V and 4 bases from J, leaving 14 bases between. CDR3 length equals 14 residues. Per germline, CDR1 SNHLY and CDR2 FYNNEI. V is TRBV2 and J is TRBJ2-7; D is possibly TRBD1 (5 bases). The sequence derives from a girl aged 2-15 years in good health and CMV-seronegative. The material sequenced was PBMCs. The CDR3 sequence: CASSGQGSDYEQYF. DNA of the CDR3: TGTGCCAGCAGTGGGCAGGGTTCGGATTACGAGCAGTACTTC.